This T cell receptor (beta chain) was found in a study of T cell responses to AZD1222 COVID-19 vaccine. Study results and caveats: Baseline testing showed seropositivity in only six or seven AZD1222 recipients. In the spike-specific TCR repertoire, nearly half reportedly target unmutated variant regions. In a largely white British group with more females than males, clonal diversity was possibly underestimated.

The CDR3 has 13 amino acids. Germline V gene sequence: CDR1 MDHEN, CDR2 SYDVKM. Trimming left V 7 bases short and J 3 bases short, with 12 bases between. Libraries were prepared by immunoSEQ multiplex PCR; TCRdb keeps only in-frame clonotypes and omits some of them. The table has approximately 100,000 clones, just over 90% seen once. On this clone: Antigen: not known.

The clonotype was recovered from an adult who received the AZD1222 COVID-19 vaccine. The V call is TRBV28, the J call TRBJ1-2; D call uncertain. The specimen comprised peripheral blood, sampled 28 days after the second AZD1222 dose. CDR3 coding DNA: TGTGCCAGCACCACCTATCGGGACTATGGCTACACCTTC. Translating gives CASTTYRDYGYTF.